This T cell receptor beta chain appears in the sequencing data of a study of shared clonotypes between healthy human individuals. On the study more broadly: Per-donor plates numbered three CD4 naive, three CD4 memory, two CD8 naive and one CD8 memory.

It was CD45RO-negative cells, positively selected for CCR7, that made up naive CD8 cells, with terminally differentiated effector memory CD45RA+ cells excluded. The CDR3 totals 11 residues. CDR1 and CDR2 (germline): DFQATT, SNEGSKA (reference sequence). The V gene end was trimmed by 5 bases and the J gene end by 11 bases; junction bases not matched to a gene: 4. Once extracted for a subset, genomic DNA was divided evenly among several immunoSEQ plates. Sequenced by immunoSEQ multiplex PCR; TCRdb stores in-frame clones only, minus some. The sample has nearly 600,000 clones, over 95% seen once; the top ten hold 0.095% to 0.12%.

The sequencing input was naive CD8+ T cells sorted from blood. This TCR was recovered from a woman aged 25 to 45 in good health. This chain links TRBV20-1 with TRBJ2-5; 11 bases fit TRBD2. The CDR3 bases are TGCAGTGCTTATAGCGGGAGGGATCAGTACTTC. It specifies CSAYSGRDQYF.